This entry features one T cell receptor (beta chain) sequence. This clone has just one count. Its antigen is unknown. Within one base of it there is no much larger clone, and no base qualities were kept. The data are from a study of cytomegalovirus exposure and HLA in healthy donors (dated by TCRdb to 2016 to 2017). Study-level background: According to an earlier analysis of 587 of the donors, 150 million to 200 million T cells yielded 95 million to 140 million unique TCR beta sequences and more than 250 Gb of sequence data. An earlier analysis of approximately 640 of the donors applied high-throughput TCR beta sequencing to assess whether each TCR beta V gene segment acted as functional or pseudogenic. An early release covering roughly 640 HLA-typed donors comprised 250 to 350 gigabases of sequencing data and tens of millions of unique TCR sequences. On average, around 240,000 unique TCR beta nucleotide sequences were sequenced per donor among a few hundred genotyped donors of the cohort, with roughly 18% of those sequences being non-productive. A later analysis re-analyzed previously published TCR beta repertoires from 650 to 800 donors and added high-resolution HLA genotyping to study TCR occurrence patterns. Both class I and class II loci were covered by HLA typing, at four-digit resolution. Along with the approximately 700-subject first cohort, a separate validation cohort of roughly 110 different subjects was used. High-throughput TCR immunosequencing, statistical association of individual TCRs with disease status, and machine learning were combined to predict cytomegalovirus infection status. Typing coverage varied by locus: roughly 629-630 donors for A, B, C, DRB1 and DQB1; under 550 for DQA1; about 590 for DPA1; 400 to 480 for DPB1. In the later analysis, no new phenotypic data were used to find candidate immune exposures; instead, reliance was placed on TCR beta sequences and their occurrence across donors. The study profiled the T cell repertoires of 666 subjects by immunosequencing and related them to cytomegalovirus serostatus. Alongside the repertoire data, information on donor age, sex, ethnicity and CMV serostatus was compiled. The genetic ancestry cluster associated with self-reported Caucasian donors included 80% to 90% of the roughly 360 genotyped donors. Every discovery cohort repertoire had been produced on one sequencing platform. Because of strong linkage in the cohort, roughly five DR-DQ haplotypes were treated as single units for association and clustering. The study was designed to test whether signatures of past pathogen exposure could be identified by cataloging public T cell receptors. In a later genetic analysis, genome-wide SNP genotypes for about three fifths of the 666 donors were used, and that subset was treated as a discovery cohort.

Library preparation employed the immunoSEQ multiplex PCR assay. A mixture of 60 forward primers for TCR Vbeta segments and 13 reverse primers for TCR Jbeta segments was used in the multiplex PCR. The CDR3 region of rearranged TCR beta genes was amplified from genomic DNA by a multiplex PCR assay. The Illumina HiSeq System was used to sequence the amplified TCR beta libraries as 87-base-pair reads. As for how the authors treated the data: In a later analysis, some 80 million unique TCR beta chains were counted across the roughly 670 repertoires, and roughly 9.9 million of these chains were shared by at least two donors. Raw reads were error-corrected and collapsed into unique sequences by a nearest-neighbor algorithm in which closely related sequences were merged to remove PCR and sequencing errors. Alignment of CDR3 sequences to IMGT reference sequences was used to assign V, D and J gene segments. For a sequence to be retained, a match of at least six nucleotides to both a V gene segment and a J gene segment was required. A rearrangement was called productive if the CDR3 had no stop codons and remained in frame with V and J, and every other rearrangement was called non-productive. CDR3 was defined by IMGT convention, running from the second conserved V-encoded cysteine to the conserved J-encoded phenylalanine. The earlier analysis of 500 to 600 of the donors excluded sequences that lacked an unambiguous match to a single V gene segment. An earlier analysis of 500 to 600 of the donors classified V segments as functional when productive rearrangements were above 56.7% and as segregating when the standard deviation between donors was above 5%. To diagnose cytomegalovirus status from the catalog of TCR beta chain sequences, a statistical classification framework was built. In a later analysis, TCR nucleotide sequences were compared against IMGT/GENE-DB human TR gene sequences so that V and J genes could be assigned. A later analysis assigned CDR3 sequences and most-parsimonious VDJ recombination scenarios with the TCRdist pipeline. A later analysis defined each TCR beta chain by its CDR3 amino acid sequence plus V-gene family, and excluded reads lacking a unique V-gene family. As a way to deal with suspected cross-contamination and a sequencing artifact, a later analysis dropped 592 nucleotide sequences that were highly shared and had low generation probability. In a later analysis, a clonal expansion index was calculated for each public chain from normalized within-repertoire ranks of inferred template counts. A later analysis computed generation probabilities with a VDJ recombination model fitted to out-of-frame rearrangements, and checked the results against IGoR. A later analysis scored TCR-TCR, TCR-HLA and TCR-CMV co-occurrence with hypergeometric tests, applying a repertoire-size bias correction to TCR pairs. To estimate false discovery rates, a later analysis permuted the HLA or CMV assignments 20 times. In a later analysis, co-occurring TCRs were grouped using DBSCAN, with TCRdist sequence similarity added in when clustering inside HLA-allele-positive subsets. Repertoires with fewer than 30,000 or more than 120,000 public chains, plus five repertoires with anomalous nucleotide sharing, were excluded from co-occurrence clustering. This immuneACCESS table, as held by TCRdb, lists in-frame sequences with V and J called but not all clones. Of the missing ones, under half trace to an unresolved V gene in checked studies; the others have no known cause. D and trimming come from the DNA, and the V and J calls and clone size come from that table. Within this sample are approximately 89,000 clones, with about 80% of them counted one time only. Together, the top ten hold approximately 10% of the sample.

Study-level results and caveats: In a later analysis, 16,951 TCR beta sequences were associated with specific HLA alleles at a false discovery rate of 0.05. Linkage disequilibrium might explain the correlated functional status among segregating V segments, but an unknown experimental factor could not be excluded. The authors suggested that the approach could potentially be generalized to other disease states and immunological phenotypes. In a later analysis, HLA-associated TCR beta chains were found to be more clonally expanded and to have lower generation probabilities than equally common non-associated chains. According to a later genetic analysis, donors in an Asian-associated ancestry cluster had fewer N-insertions in productive TCRs than the approximately 650-donor mean. CMV serostatus was the only immune exposure information available for the cohort. An association between a missense DCLRE1C variant and V-gene and J-gene trimming of TCR beta chains was found in a later genetic analysis and replicated in an independent cohort. A total of 150 to 200 TCR beta chains were listed by the study as associated with cytomegalovirus. Some IMGT-functional V segments, including TRBV6-2 and TRBV6-3, could not be distinguished by the 87-base-pair reads and were therefore excluded. Because HLA typing was missing for some donors at each locus, association tests included only the typed subset. In a later analysis, TCR association rates were found to vary across HLA loci, with the most associated TCRs seen for DRB1 alleles and the fewest for HLA-C alleles. Three of the identified cytomegalovirus-associated TCR beta chains were confirmed in vitro to be specific for cytomegalovirus antigens. An earlier analysis of 450 to 750 of the donors showed that most TCR beta V segments appeared in productive rearrangements either about 90% or about 30% of the time, which broadly matched IMGT annotations. The cohort was sequenced for TCR beta chains only, and without alpha or paired-chain data the features that could be detected were limited. Strong co-occurrence of HLA alleles, especially DR and DQ, made assigning TCR associations to individual alleles difficult. Most TCR sequences were seen in very few donors, while some public TCRs were found in many individuals. Because counts were too low, about 18 rarely observed V segments, including chromosome 9 orphons, were left out of the earlier analysis of roughly 600 of the donors. A cluster of highly shared sequence variants was judged likely to be a technical artifact of the sequencing pipeline. Cytomegalovirus status was reported to be diagnosed by the classifier with high specificity and sensitivity in both the original and validation cohorts. Sequencing depth was assumed to be roughly uniform across donors in the presence/absence analyses, though that assumption may not hold. A further reported finding was that TCR beta sequences accurately predicted the HLA-A and HLA-B alleles for most subjects in the first cohort. A later analysis reported that several top co-occurrence clusters appeared linked to parvovirus B19, influenza, CMV and Epstein-Barr virus. In a later analysis, most CMV-associated TCR beta chains were found to appear HLA-restricted, with HLA associations seemingly driven largely by CMV exposure.

From V the trimming removes 9 bases and from J it removes 2 bases, while the gene matches leave 10 bases of the junction unaccounted for. The germline V gene (reference sequence) sets CDR1 to LNHDA and CDR2 to SQIVND. Including the terminal cysteine and phenylalanine, the CDR3 comprises 16 residues. The kept DNA is CDR3 alone, 48 bases in frame from the first base. In total, roughly 670 healthy bone marrow donors made up the cohort. At the time of sampling, every cohort member was nominally healthy, though immune exposures that went unrecorded were likely present. CMV serostatus was recorded as positive for about 310 and negative for about 55% of the roughly 670 cohort members, whereas no CMV serostatus was recorded for the donor in question. A peripheral blood sample was provided by each donor, and peripheral blood mononuclear cells were used for TCR beta sequencing. Genomic DNA extraction from the blood cell samples was performed with the Qiagen DNeasy Blood Extraction Kit.

This TCR came from a human donor in good health. The sequence links TRBV19 to TRBJ2-5; 12 of the junction bases match TRBD2. What was sequenced was PBMCs. CDR3 protein: CASQKGTSGRQETQYF. The sequenced DNA: TGTGCCAGCCAAAAGGGGACTAGCGGGCGTCAAGAGACCCAGTACTTC. Extended through the reference TRBV19 and TRBJ2-5 proteins, this CDR3 yields the full variable domain: DGGITQSPKYLFRKEGQNVTLSCEQNLNHDAMYWYRQDPGQGLRLIYYSQIVNDFQKGDIAEGYSVSREKKESFPLTVTSAQKNPTAFYLCASQKGTSGRQETQYFGPGTRLLVL.